Listed below are T cell receptor beta chains from one sample, sequenced in a study of spatial heterogeneity in lung cancer. TCRdb re-called the 5' RACE reads through MiXCR, storing one row per CDR3 protein. This table has several thousand distinct CDR3 sequences, 27% appearing once. The sample in question was lung tumor tissue, obtained at surgery. The receptors were sampled from a male donor with early-stage non-small cell lung cancer. Each CDR3 is given with its conserved first and last residue.

TRBJ1-2 TRBV29-1 CSVYRDDSYGYTF
TRBJ1-5 TRBV19 CASSPQDRGSNQPQHF
TRBJ2-7 TRBV5-1 CASSLGYYEQYF
TRBJ2-5 TRBV3-1 CASRQGNAWGETQYF
TRBJ1-2 TRBV5-1 CASSLGDADRYGYTF
TRBJ2-5 TRBV3-1 CASSQGVGRETQYF
TRBJ2-7 TRBV18 CASSPPGKYYEQYF
TRBJ2-3 TRBV28 CASSLWRSTDTQYF
TRBJ2-1 TRBV11-1 CASSLHSGTYNEQFF
TRBJ1-2 TRBV29-1 CSVEKGQGLDYGYTF
TRBJ2-3 TRBV2 CASSPGPLGNTQYF
TRBJ2-2 TRBV12-3/TRBV12-4 CASSFLTGTTGELFF
TRBJ2-4 TRBV21-1 CASSKEGETVAKNIQYF
TRBJ1-1 TRBV29-1 CSVSGVEAFF
TRBJ2-5 TRBV7-6 CASSGTLQETQYF
TRBJ2-2 TRBV29-1 CSVEGSGGGGTGELFF
TRBJ2-3 TRBV12-3/TRBV12-4 CASSKWGIRVADTQYF
TRBJ1-3 TRBV3-1 CASSNGGPRGSTGNTIYF
TRBJ2-7 TRBV28 CASSLRDRGSLGHEQYF
TRBJ2-3 TRBV18 CASSPRGLAGTKSTDTQYF
TRBJ2-2 TRBV10-3 CAIRDRGRDTGELFF
TRBJ2-7 TRBV29-1 CSVVARDRGHEQYF
TRBJ2-5 TRBV20-1 CSAHRGQETQYF
TRBJ1-5 TRBV4-1 CASSPGTGPYQPQHF
TRBJ2-3 TRBV4-1 CASSPIDTDTQYF
TRBJ2-1 TRBV7-2 CASSNIREQFF
TRBJ2-5 TRBV9 CASSAGTAETQYF
TRBJ1-5 TRBV24-1 CATSSGGRPQHF
TRBJ2-1 TRBV4-2 CASSQRLVPYNEQFF
TRBJ1-3 TRBV14 CASSPTWAVSGNTIYF
TRBJ2-7 TRBV18 CASSPAAGSSYEQYF
TRBJ2-5 TRBV11-2 CASSRAPGETQYF
TRBJ2-1 TRBV5-1 CASSFSVSSYNEQFF